A single sample gave rise to the 12 T cell receptor beta chains below, sequenced in a study of PD-L1 blockade in urothelial cancer. Documented time point: peripheral blood 6 weeks after treatment start. Sequencing used immunoSEQ multiplex PCR; TCRdb keeps in-frame clones, though not all of them. The sample consists of 23,000 or so clones, 82% of them appearing once. This sample comprised PBMCs, obtained around atezolizumab (anti-PD-L1) treatment. The receptors were gathered from a man aged 65 to 79 with urothelial cancer.

This chain uses TRBV28 with TRBJ2-5; 7 bases line up with TRBD1. Looked up from germline, CDR1 is MDHEN and CDR2 is SYDVKM. This CDR3 contains 14 residues. V was clipped by 5 bases and J by 0 bases; unmatched bases: 3. CDR3 loop: CASSQDRNQETQYF. For the CDR3, the DNA is TGTGCCAGCAGTCAGGACAGGAACCAAGAGACCCAGTACTTC.

The chain employs TRBV4-2 and TRBJ2-3; D ambiguous. CDR3 length: 14 amino acids. The V gene's germline CDR1 is LGHNA and CDR2 YNFKEQ. The ends were cut back, 0 bases at V and 6 bases at J, with 10 bases in the middle. The CDR3 DNA follows: TGTGCCAGCAGCCAAGACCCTGCTGCGGATACGCAGTATTTT. Translation gives CASSQDPAADTQYF.

The CDR3: CASTLAGVINEQFF. CDR3 nucleotide sequence: TGTGCCAGTACTTTAGCTGGAGTTATTAATGAGCAGTTCTTC. This rearrangement joins TRBV19 to TRBJ2-1; the D is unclear. CDR1 is LNHDA and CDR2 is SQIVND in the germline V gene (reference sequence). CDR3 length: 14 amino acids. Trimming stripped 7 bases from V and 7 bases from J, with 17 bases between.

J is TRBJ1-5 and V is TRBV29-1; the match to TRBD1 covers 8 bases. V lost 4 bases and J lost 4; bases outside the gene matches: 9. Germline V gene data show CDR1 as SQVTM and CDR2 as ANQGSEA. This CDR3 has 15 residues. The CDR3 region is CSVATTGGANQPQHF. The CDR3, as DNA: TGCAGCGTTGCTACTACAGGGGGTGCAAATCAGCCCCAGCATTTT.

The chain joins TRBV11-2 to TRBJ1-4; 7 nucleotides match TRBD1. With 5 bases clipped from V and 5 bases from J, the junction kept 8 bases outside the gene matches. Germline loops: CDR1 SGHAT, CDR2 FQNNGV. The CDR3 is 15 amino acids. CDR3 protein: CASSQDRDLNEKLFF. CDR3 DNA: TGTGCCAGCAGCCAAGACAGGGACCTAAATGAAAAACTGTTTTTT. Drawing the rest from reference TRBV11-2 and TRBJ1-4, the complete variable domain is EAGVAQSPRYKIIEKRQSVAFWCNPISGHATLYWYQQILGQGPKLLIQFQNNGVVDDSQLPKDRFSAERLKGVDSTLKIQPAKLEDSAVYLCASSQDRDLNEKLFFGSGTQLSVL.

V gene TRBV9 combines with J gene TRBJ2-2; 8 bases are a match to TRBD1. V lost 4 bases to trimming and J lost 5 bases; unmatched junction nucleotides: 7. CDR1 and CDR2 from the germline V gene are SGDLS and YYNGEE. CDR3 length: 15 amino acids. CDR3: CASSPGQGSTGELFF. CDR3 in DNA: TGTGCCAGCAGCCCCGGACAGGGATCGACCGGGGAGCTGTTTTTT.

The genes are TRBV6-1 and TRBJ1-5; D possibly corresponds to TRBD1 (5 bases). The germline V and J ends were trimmed by 2 bases and 4 bases, with 6 bases remaining between them. The length of the CDR3 is 13 residues. CDR1 is MNHNS, CDR2 SASEGT, per germline. The CDR3 nucleotides are TGTGCCAGCAGTGAACACAGGAATCAGCCCCAGCATTTT. This sequence encodes CASSEHRNQPQHF.

The DNA of the CDR3 is TGCGCCAGCAGCTCCCTTTCACAGGGTAACTATGGCTACACCTTC. It translates to CASSSLSQGNYGYTF. This chain links TRBV5-1 with TRBJ1-2; D perhaps matches TRBD1 (6 bases). CDR1 SGHRS and CDR2 YFSETQ come from the germline V gene. The ends were cut back, 3 bases at V and 1 base at J, with 13 bases in the middle. This CDR3 has 15 residues.

This clone was counted once. This rearrangement joins TRBV5-6 to TRBJ2-2; unclear D gene. In germline, CDR1 is SGHDT, CDR2 YYEEEE. V dropped 5 bases and J dropped 4 bases, with 15 bases sitting between them. This CDR3 contains 15 residues. The CDR3 bases are TGTGCCAGCAGGATGGGCACGCTTGGCACCGGGGAGCTGTTTTTT. This gives the protein CASRMGTLGTGELFF.

The V call is TRBV6-5, the J call TRBJ2-7, with 8 bases matching TRBD2. The V gene's germline CDR1 is MNHEY and CDR2 SVGAGI. This CDR3 contains 15 residues. V lost 6 bases, J lost 7 bases, and 14 bases stayed unmatched. The CDR3 reads CASSWSGRRLDEQYF. The CDR3 DNA reads as TGTGCCAGCAGCTGGAGCGGGAGAAGATTGGATGAGCAGTACTTC.

The rearrangement joins TRBV11-2 to TRBJ2-7; D is possibly TRBD1 (6 bases). The CDR3 contains 14 residues. Germline assignment: CDR1 SGHAT and CDR2 FQNNGV. The V end lost 5 bases, the J end lost 2 bases, and 13 bases lay between the germline ends. Here the CDR3 DNA reads TGTGCCAGCAGCGGATTACGGGACACCTACGAGCAGTACTTC. It codes for CASSGLRDTYEQYF.

V gene TRBV9 combines with J gene TRBJ2-3, with TRBD2 identical over 8 bases. V was pared by 6 bases and J by 1 base, with 19 bases of the junction left unmatched. Germline CDR1 and CDR2: SGDLS and YYNGEE. The CDR3 runs to 19 residues. The CDR3 loop reads CASNTGRGLAQEGTDTQYF. The CDR3, as DNA: TGTGCCAGCAACACCGGGAGGGGACTCGCCCAGGAGGGCACAGATACGCAGTATTTT.